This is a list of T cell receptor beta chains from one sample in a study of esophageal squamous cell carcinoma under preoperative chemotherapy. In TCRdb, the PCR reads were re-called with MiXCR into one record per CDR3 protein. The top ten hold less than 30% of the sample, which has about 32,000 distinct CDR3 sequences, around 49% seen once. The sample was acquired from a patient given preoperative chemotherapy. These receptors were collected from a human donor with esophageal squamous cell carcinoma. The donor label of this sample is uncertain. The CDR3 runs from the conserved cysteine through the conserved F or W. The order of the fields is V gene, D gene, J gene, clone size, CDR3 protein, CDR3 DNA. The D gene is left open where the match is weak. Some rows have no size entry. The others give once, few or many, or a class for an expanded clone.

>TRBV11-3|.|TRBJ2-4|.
CASSCDAGLGAKDTQYF
TGTGCCAGCAGCTGCGACGCGGGGCTGGGGGCCAAAGACACTCAGTATTTC
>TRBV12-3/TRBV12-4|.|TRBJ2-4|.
CASGRGAKNTQYF
TGTGCCAGCGGTCGGGGCGCTAAAAATACTCAGTATTTC
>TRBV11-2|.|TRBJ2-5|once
CASSLIGRNQNTQYF
TGTGCCAGCAGCCTGATCGGCCGTAACCAAAACACCCAGTACTTC
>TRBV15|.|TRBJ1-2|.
CATSRDSSHPYGYTF
TGTGCCACCAGCAGAGATTCAAGCCACCCCTATGGCTACACCTTC
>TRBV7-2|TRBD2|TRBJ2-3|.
CASSRLAGGRSKNTQYF
TGTGCCAGCAGCCGTTTAGCGGGGGGGCGTAGCAAAAATACTCAGTATTTT
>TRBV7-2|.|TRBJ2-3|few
CASSLDGLGGGAEDTQYF
TGTGCCAGCAGCTTAGATGGGCTCGGGGGCGGGGCGGAGGATACGCAGTATTTT
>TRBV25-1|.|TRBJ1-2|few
CASSEWGANYGYTF
TGTGCCAGCAGTGAATGGGGGGCTAACTATGGCTACACCTTC
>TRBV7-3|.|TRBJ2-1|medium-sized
CASSYGPYNEQFF
TGTGCCAGCAGCTACGGGCCCTACAATGAGCAGTTCTTC
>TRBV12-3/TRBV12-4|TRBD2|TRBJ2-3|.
CAGSGVGDQDTQYF
TGTGCGGGCAGCGGGGTTGGGGACCAAGATACGCAGTACTTT
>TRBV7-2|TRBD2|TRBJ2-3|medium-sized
CASRPLAGRGNTDTQYF
TGTGCCAGCAGACCACTAGCGGGTAGAGGGAATACAGATACGCAGTATTTT
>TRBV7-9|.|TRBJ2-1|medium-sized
CASSEYNEQFF
TGTGCCAGCAGCGAGTACAATGAGCAGTTCTTC
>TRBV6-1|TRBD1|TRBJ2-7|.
CATADRRYYEQYF
TGTGCCACCGCGGACAGGCGATACTACGAGCAGTACTTC
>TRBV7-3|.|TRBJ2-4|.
CASSRNPGRGAKDTQYF
TGTGCCAGCAGCCGCAACCCGGGGCGGGGAGCCAAAGATACGCAGTATTTC
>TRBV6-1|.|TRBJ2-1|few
CASGPAGELPYF
TGTGCCAGCGGCCCGGCTGGGGAGCTACCGTACTTC
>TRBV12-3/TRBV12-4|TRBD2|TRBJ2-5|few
CASSRLAGQETQYF
TGTGCCAGCAGCCGGCTAGCGGGGCAAGAGACCCAGTACTTC
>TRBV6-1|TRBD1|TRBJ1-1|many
CASSPRGTGNTEAFF
TGTGCCAGCAGCCCACGCGGGACAGGGAACACTGAAGCTTTCTTT
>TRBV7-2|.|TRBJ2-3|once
CASSSTVSTDTQYF
TGTGCCAGCAGCTCTACCGTGAGCACAGATACGCAGTATTTT
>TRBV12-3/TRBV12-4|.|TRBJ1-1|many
CASSLGRGEAFF
TGTGCCAGCAGTTTGGGTAGAGGTGAAGCTTTCTTT
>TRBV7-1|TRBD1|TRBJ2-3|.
CASRVVNTGELYF
TGTGCCAGCAGGGTAGTGAACACAGGGGAGCTGTATTTT
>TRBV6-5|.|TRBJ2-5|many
CASSYLRGGDINEQYF
TGTGCCAGCAGTTACCTCAGGGGGGGCGACATCAATGAGCAGTACTTC
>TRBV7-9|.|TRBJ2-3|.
CASSQQIVDTGEQYF
TGTGCCAGCAGCCAGCAGATAGTGGACACCGGGGAGCAGTATTTT
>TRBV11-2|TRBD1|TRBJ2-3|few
CASRFRRGLTDTQYF
TGTGCCAGCAGGTTTCGTAGGGGGCTCACAGATACGCAGTATTTT
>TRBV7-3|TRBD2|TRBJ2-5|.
CASSPGGGREETQYF
TGTGCCAGCAGTCCGGGGGGTGGGCGGGAAGAGACCCAGTACTTC
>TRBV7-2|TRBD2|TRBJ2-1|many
CASSPTSGRGNEQFF
TGTGCCAGCAGCCCGACTAGCGGGAGAGGGAACGAGCAGTTCTTC
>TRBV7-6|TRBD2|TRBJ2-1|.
CASSRLAGEYNEQFF
TGTGCCAGCAGCAGACTAGCGGGAGAGTACAATGAGCAGTTCTTC
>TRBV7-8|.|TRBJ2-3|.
CASSLGRCGTNTQYF
TGTGCCAGCAGCTTAGGGCGGTGCGGCACAAACACGCAGTATTTT
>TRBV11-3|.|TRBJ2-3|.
CASSFVSGTGNEDTQYF
TGTGCCAGCAGCTTCGTCTCGGGGACGGGAAACGAAGATACGCAGTATTTT
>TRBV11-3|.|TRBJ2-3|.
CASSLGVGGRDLDTQYF
TGTGCCAGCAGCTTGGGGGTCGGGGGCCGGGACCTAGATACGCAGTATTTC
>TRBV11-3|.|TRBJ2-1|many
CASRPTLQETQFF
TGTGCCAGCAGGCCGACCCTCCAAGAGACCCAGTTCTTC
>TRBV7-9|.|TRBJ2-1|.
CASSTLVGDNEQFF
TGTGCCAGCAGCACCTTAGTAGGGGACAATGAGCAGTTCTTC
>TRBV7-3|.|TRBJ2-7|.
CASSLKPGRGDRDTQYF
TGTGCCAGCAGCCTCAAACCGGGGCGGGGGGACAGAGATACGCAGTACTTC
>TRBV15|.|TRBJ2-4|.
CATSRDQPVRNIQYF
TGTGCCACCAGCAGAGATCAGCCCGTTCGGAACATTCAGTACTTC
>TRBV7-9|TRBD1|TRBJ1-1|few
CASSLQRGQDTEAFF
TGTGCCAGCAGCTTGCAGAGGGGGCAGGACACTGAAGCTTTCTTT
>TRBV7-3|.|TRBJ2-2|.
CASRPGDIGALFF
TGTGCCAGCAGGCCGGGGGACATAGGGGCGCTGTTTTTT
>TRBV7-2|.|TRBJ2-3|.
CAGGQDTDTQYF
TGTGCCGGGGGCCAGGACACAGATACGCAGTACTTT
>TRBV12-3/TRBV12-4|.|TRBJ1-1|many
CASSLDRANTEAFF
TGTGCCAGCAGTTTAGACAGGGCGAACACTGAAGCTTTCTTT
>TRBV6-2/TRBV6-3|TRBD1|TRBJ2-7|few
CASSSPGTGYEQYF
TGTGCCAGCAGTAGCCCCGGGACAGGCTACGAGCAGTACTTC
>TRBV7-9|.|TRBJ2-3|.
CGSRRLTGKNTQYF
TGTGGCAGCAGGCGGCTGACAGGTAAAAACACGCAGTATTTC
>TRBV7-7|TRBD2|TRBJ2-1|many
CASSLASWTPGTTLYNEQFF
TGTGCTAGCAGCTTAGCGAGCTGGACTCCCGGGACTACCCTCTACAATGAGCAGTTCTTC
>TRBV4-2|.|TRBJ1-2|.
CASSPTWGAEGYTF
TGTGCCAGCAGCCCGACCTGGGGGGCCGAGGGCTACACCTTC
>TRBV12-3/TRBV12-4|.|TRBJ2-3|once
CASAGPRGSGTETQYF
TGTGCCAGCGCGGGGCCTAGGGGGAGTGGCACAGAGACGCAGTATTTC
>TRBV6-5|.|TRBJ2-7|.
CASSYGTKPETQYF
TGTGCCAGCAGTTACGGGACAAAGCCAGAGACGCAGTATTTC